This T cell receptor beta chain was identified during a study of blood T cell repertoires in COVID-19. Study summary: There were acute and convalescent COVID-19 samples, and they came from the United States, Italy and Spain. T cells, B-cell-depleted T cells, or PBMCs provided the cDNA or gDNA that served as material.

CDR3 size: 15 residues. Germline CDR1 and CDR2: LGHNA and YSLEER. Trimming at V came to 0 bases and at J to 13 bases, leaving 9 bases not matched to a gene. In the original processing: Nucleated cell number was recorded as an estimate derived from reference gene primer amplification. Using immunoSEQ multiplex PCR, the repertoire was profiled, and TCRdb retains in-frame clones only, with some absent. V and J calls and clone size come straight from that table; D and trimming were deduced from the DNA. Here the sample spans approximately 160,000 clones, around 82% being singletons. The chain couples TRBV4-3 to TRBJ2-7, with 13 bases aligning to TRBD2. Sequencing was performed on peripheral blood. The receptor was derived from a man aged 18 to 29 with active or convalescent COVID-19. CDR3 sequence reads: CASSQDRTSGSRQYF. The CDR3 region has the DNA TGCGCCAGCAGCCAAGATCGGACTAGCGGGAGCCGCCAATACTTC.